These 14 T cell receptor beta chains came from one sample sequenced in a study of synovial regulatory T cells in juvenile arthritis. Matched peripheral blood accompanied the synovial fluid taken from each patient with active arthritis. Measured with immunoSEQ multiplex PCR; TCRdb has only the in-frame clones, and not every one. The listing contains nearly 2,500 clones. Sample: Treg cells from the synovium. The receptors stem from a donor aged 2-35 years with juvenile idiopathic arthritis.

This clone is identified as medium-sized from frequency. The chain employs TRBV9 and TRBJ2-3; TCRdb's D call of TRBD1 is untestable without DNA. This CDR3 contains 13 residues. No DNA is given. The germline gives CDR1 SGDLS, CDR2 YYNGEE. The CDR3 sequence is CASSVVNRDTQYF.

According to its frequency, this clone is medium-sized. This chain uses TRBV7-2 with TRBJ2-7; absent DNA, TCRdb's TRBD1 call cannot be checked. Germline-derived CDR1 and CDR2 are SGHTA and FQGNSA. The length of the CDR3 is 15 residues. No DNA accompanies this entry. CDR3: CASSLAAGKGNEQYF. Full variable domain (remainder filled in from reference TRBV7-2 and TRBJ2-7): GAGVSQSPSNKVTEKGKDVELRCDPISGHTALYWYRQSLGQGLEFLIYFQGNSAPDKSGLPSDRFSAERTGGSVSTLTIQRTQQEDSAVYLCASSLAAGKGNEQYFGPGTRLTVT.

This clone is labeled medium-sized based on frequency. V and J are TRBV5-6 and TRBJ2-7; TCRdb outputs TRBD1, but without DNA this stays unchecked. Germline CDR1 SGHDT, CDR2 YYEEEE. The CDR3 covers 11 residues. No nucleotide data were recorded. This CDR3 reads CASSLTGEQYF. Full variable domain (outside the CDR3, taken from reference TRBV5-6 and TRBJ2-7): DAGVTQSPTHLIKTRGQQVTLRCSPKSGHDTVSWYQQALGQGPQFIFQYYEEEERQRGNFPDRFSGHQFPNYSSELNVNALLLGDSALYLCASSLTGEQYFGPGTRLTVT.

Its frequency marks this clone as medium-sized. This chain joins TRBV12-5 and TRBJ2-3. The CDR3 consists of 15 residues. A DNA sequence was not provided. Germline CDR1 LGHNT, CDR2 FRNRAP. CDR3 sequence: CASAPGTPGTDTQYF.

By frequency, this clone registers medium-sized. The CDR3 protein is CASSELRDGYGYTF. This sequence joins TRBV25-1 and TRBJ1-2. The CDR3 is 14 amino acids. No DNA is given. The V gene's germline CDR1 is MGHDK and CDR2 SYGVNS.

Judged by frequency, this clone is medium-sized. This sequence joins TRBV6-5 and TRBJ2-3; TCRdb's D call, TRBD1, is unchecked because there is no DNA. This CDR3 is 14 amino acids long. Only the protein is on record. Per germline, CDR1 MNHEY and CDR2 SVGAGI. The CDR3 spells CASMWDRDTDTQYF.

This clone shows up as medium-sized by frequency. The chain links TRBV7-9 to TRBJ2-7; lacking DNA, the TRBD2 call made by TCRdb goes unchecked. The CDR3 extends over 12 amino acids. No DNA is listed. The germline gives CDR1 SEHNR, CDR2 FQNEAQ (reference sequence). This CDR3 is CASEGLRYEQYF.

This clone is classed as medium-sized by frequency. The rearrangement uses TRBV15 and TRBJ2-7; TCRdb selects TRBD1, and the lack of DNA leaves this call unchecked. The CDR3 has 15 residues. Only the protein is available. CDR1 and CDR2 from the germline V gene are LNHNV and YYDKDF (reference sequence). The CDR3 reads CATSRGSGQTYEQYF.

This clone shows up as medium-sized by frequency. The chain is built from TRBV2 and TRBJ2-4; TCRdb gives TRBD2 as the D gene, but with no DNA this cannot be confirmed. Per germline, CDR1 SNHLY and CDR2 FYNNEI. The CDR3 runs 20 residues. There is no recorded DNA. This CDR3 reads CASSEAFLLPGLAPKNIQYF.

This clone counts as medium-sized by frequency. This rearrangement joins TRBV6-1 to TRBJ2-3; TCRdb designates TRBD2, a call that cannot be tested without DNA. CDR1 is MNHNS and CDR2 is SASEGT in the germline V gene. The CDR3 is 17 residues long. DNA is not on record. The CDR3 loop reads CASSEAGLAGFTDTQYF.

In terms of frequency, this clone is medium-sized (0.01 to 0.1%). The chain links TRBV6-5 to TRBJ1-2; checking the TCRdb D call of TRBD1 is not possible without DNA. The germline gives CDR1 MNHEY, CDR2 SVGAGI. The CDR3 totals 14 residues. DNA was not recorded. The CDR3 sequence: CASSPTGGPYGYTF.

This clone is deemed medium-sized by its frequency. V usage is TRBV25-1 and J usage is TRBJ1-1. This CDR3 comprises 17 residues. There is no recorded DNA. In germline, CDR1 is MGHDK, CDR2 SYGVNS. CDR3 sequence: CASSEHHVLDWGTEAFF. Together with reference TRBV25-1 and TRBJ1-1, the CDR3 gives the full variable domain: EADIYQTPRYLVIGTGKKITLECSQTMGHDKMYWYQQDPGMELHLIHYSYGVNSTEKGDLSSESTVSRIRTEHFPLTLESARPSHTSQYLCASSEHHVLDWGTEAFFGQGTRLTVV.

Its frequency marks this clone as medium-sized (0.01 to 0.1%). The chain carries TRBV29-1 and TRBJ1-3. The germline V gene has CDR1 SQVTM and CDR2 ANQGSEA. CDR3 length: 15 amino acids. Only the protein is on record. This CDR3 reads CSVEDPTHSGNTIYF.

This clone is medium-sized (0.01 to 0.1%) by frequency. This chain connects TRBV5-1 to TRBJ2-3. Germline V CDR1 and CDR2: SGHRS, YFSETQ. This CDR3 comprises 18 residues. No nucleotide data were recorded. This chain's CDR3 is CASSFRVMSGGGTDTQYF.